This paragraph covers one TCR beta chain sequence. This clonotype has a count of ten or more. Its antigen remains unidentified. Base qualities are not at hand, and no much larger clone is one base apart. V is cut by 1 base and J by 4 bases, and the space between the germline ends is 8 bases. The CDR3 runs 15 amino acids, cysteine and phenylalanine included. Only the CDR3 portion is preserved as DNA: 45 bases, with reading frame beginning at the first base. A case-control design nested within a healthcare worker cohort in London, UK, was used, with weekly nasopharyngeal swab PCR tests and blood sampling performed. Healthcare workers were recruited between 23 and 31 March 2020, during the week of the UK lockdown, and were followed weekly for up to about 15 weeks. Library creation used 5' RACE. The reads were generated on a NextSeq 500. To correct for sequencing error and PCR bias, the TCR library protocol tagged individual cDNA molecules with unique molecular identifiers. Both TCR alpha and beta chains were sequenced, and tight co-correlation was observed between alpha and beta sequence abundances in each sample. The original pipeline was this. Decombinator V4 was used to annotate the V gene, J gene and CDR3 of the TCR sequences. Expanded TCRs were defined as changing significantly between any two time points under a Poisson model with p below 0.0001. TCR abundances were normalised to the total number of TCRs sequenced in each sample and reported as counts per million. MAIT TCRs were defined by TRAV1-2 paired with TRAJ12, TRAJ20 or TRAJ33, and iNKT TCRs by TRAV10 paired with TRAJ18. VDJdb, accessed on 1 November 2021, was searched for TCRs annotated for CMV, EBV and SARS-CoV-2, and TCRs annotated for more than one antigen were excluded. TCRdb reprocessing: public reads trimmed at Q25 with fastp, clones called with MiXCR, in-frame beta chains kept. For every CDR3 protein sequence, its rows merge into one entry that carries the most common genes and DNA. None of the V and J calls come from the authors' own analysis; TCRdb made them. The table for this sample lists 49,000 or so distinct CDR3 sequences; 5.5% to 8% of them were counted only once. Of the sample, about 2.8% is held by the ten largest clones.

These data belong to a study of early T cells in non-severe SARS-CoV-2 infection (TCRdb year 2021). Background on the whole study: TCR sequencing used bulk RNA from unsorted whole blood, so alpha and beta chains could not be paired.

Findings and caveats that apply to the study as a whole: VDJdb matching was skewed toward anti-spike CD8 responses and likely underestimated virus-specific expansions, missing private and CD4 specificities.

The chain is encoded by TRBV12-3 or TRBV12-4 joined to TRBJ2-6; too little of a D gene remains to name it. The origin of this receptor is an adult who was a healthcare worker with PCR-confirmed SARS-CoV-2 infection or an uninfected control (not recorded which). The sample in question was whole blood, obtained at baseline. The CDR3 in this case is CASSLEIPGANVLTF. The DNA sequence is TGTGCCAGCAGTTTAGAAATACCCGGGGCCAACGTCCTGACTTTC.